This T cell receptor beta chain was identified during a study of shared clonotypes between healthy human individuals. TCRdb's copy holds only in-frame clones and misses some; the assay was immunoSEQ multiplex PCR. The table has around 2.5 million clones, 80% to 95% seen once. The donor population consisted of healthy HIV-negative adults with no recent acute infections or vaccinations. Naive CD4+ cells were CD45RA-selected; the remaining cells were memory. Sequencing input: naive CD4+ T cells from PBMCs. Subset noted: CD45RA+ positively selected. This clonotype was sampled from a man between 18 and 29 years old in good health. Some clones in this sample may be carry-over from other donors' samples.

CDR3 in amino acids: CAWRPELGAGVYEQYF. Written as DNA, the CDR3 is TGTGCCTGGAGACCAGAATTAGGGGCGGGGGTCTACGAGCAGTACTTC. This chain links TRBV30 with TRBJ2-7; 7 bases are a match to TRBD2. Germline CDR1 reads GTSNPN; CDR2 reads SVGIG (reference sequence). The CDR3 runs to 16 residues. Germline trimming cut 3 bases from V and 3 bases from J; bases unmatched to any gene: 14.